The T cell receptor (beta chain) described here comes from a study of OX40 agonist ivuxolimab in advanced cancers. Background on the study: The patients' treatment was ivuxolimab, an agonistic anti-OX40 (CD134) antibody. People who had prior anti-PD-1, anti-PD-L1 or anti-CTLA-4 therapy could take part, and 35% to 50% had some.

The CDR3 contains 12 residues. Per the germline V gene, CDR1 is SGHTA and CDR2 is FQGNSA. V was trimmed by 0 bases and J by 4 bases, leaving 3 bases between them. Study conclusions and caveats: At 0.1 to 3.0 mg/kg and by week 6, CD4+ and CD8+ T cells in the blood had expanded clonally.

Concerning this clone itself: Its antigen is currently unknown.

Only in-frame clones appear in the TCRdb table, and some are missing; sequencing was by immunoSEQ multiplex PCR. The repertoire holds about 75,000 clones, with around 86% as singletons. Material: CD4+ or CD8+ T cells sorted from blood, obtained in a trial of the OX40 agonist ivuxolimab. The sequence was obtained from an adult with an advanced solid tumor such as melanoma, head and neck, liver or kidney cancer. J is TRBJ2-5 and V is TRBV7-2; D unclear. CDR3 protein: CASSLAPETQYF. As DNA, the CDR3 is TGTGCCAGCAGCTTAGCGCCAGAGACCCAGTACTTC.